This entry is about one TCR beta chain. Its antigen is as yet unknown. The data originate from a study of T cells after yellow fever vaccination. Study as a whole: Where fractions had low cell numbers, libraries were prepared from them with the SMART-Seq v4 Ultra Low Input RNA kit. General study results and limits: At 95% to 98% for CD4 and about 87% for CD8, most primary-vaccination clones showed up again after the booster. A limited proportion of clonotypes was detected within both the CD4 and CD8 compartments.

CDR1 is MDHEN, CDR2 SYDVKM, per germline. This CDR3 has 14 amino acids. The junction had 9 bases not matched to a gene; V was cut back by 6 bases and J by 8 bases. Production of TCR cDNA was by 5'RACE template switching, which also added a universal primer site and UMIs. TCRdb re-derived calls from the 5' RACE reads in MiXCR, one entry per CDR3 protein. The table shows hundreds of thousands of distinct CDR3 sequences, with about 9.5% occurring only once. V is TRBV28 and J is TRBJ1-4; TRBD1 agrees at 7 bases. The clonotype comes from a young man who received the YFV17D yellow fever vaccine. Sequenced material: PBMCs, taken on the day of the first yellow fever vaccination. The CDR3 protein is CASSGTGVREKLFF. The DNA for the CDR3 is TGTGCCAGCAGCGGAACAGGGGTAAGGGAAAAACTGTTTTTT.